This record concerns one TCR beta chain sequence. Its antigen is as yet unknown. Cells were stimulated with overlapping HIV-1 Gag 15-mer peptides. Sorting of responding CD4+ T cells relied on upregulated CD40 ligand together with CD69. Before stimulation, PBMCs underwent CD8+ T cell depletion. This sample stems from a study of persistence of HIV-infected CD4 T cells. About the research overall: Median time on suppressive ART was seven to nine years.

This was the immunoSEQ version 4 assay in survey mode. The protocol was immunoSEQ multiplex PCR, while the TCRdb copy is restricted to in-frame clones and leaves out a portion. The sample lists under 20,000 clones, more than 55% occurring once. Germline CDR1 MRHNA, CDR2 SNTAGT. This CDR3 is built from 14 residues. The V gene lost 4 bases and the J gene lost 8 bases, with 15 bases spanning the gap. The sample consisted of CD4+ T cells sorted from PBMCs after roughly 18-hour stimulation, taken from a patient who received antiretroviral therapy. The chain carries TRBV6-4 and TRBJ1-3, with D unclear. This receptor was obtained from an adult woman with HIV who was CMV-seropositive. The CDR3 DNA reads as TGTGCCAGCAGTGTGAATCCGGGTTCTCACACCATATATTTT. Translating it yields CASSVNPGSHTIYF.